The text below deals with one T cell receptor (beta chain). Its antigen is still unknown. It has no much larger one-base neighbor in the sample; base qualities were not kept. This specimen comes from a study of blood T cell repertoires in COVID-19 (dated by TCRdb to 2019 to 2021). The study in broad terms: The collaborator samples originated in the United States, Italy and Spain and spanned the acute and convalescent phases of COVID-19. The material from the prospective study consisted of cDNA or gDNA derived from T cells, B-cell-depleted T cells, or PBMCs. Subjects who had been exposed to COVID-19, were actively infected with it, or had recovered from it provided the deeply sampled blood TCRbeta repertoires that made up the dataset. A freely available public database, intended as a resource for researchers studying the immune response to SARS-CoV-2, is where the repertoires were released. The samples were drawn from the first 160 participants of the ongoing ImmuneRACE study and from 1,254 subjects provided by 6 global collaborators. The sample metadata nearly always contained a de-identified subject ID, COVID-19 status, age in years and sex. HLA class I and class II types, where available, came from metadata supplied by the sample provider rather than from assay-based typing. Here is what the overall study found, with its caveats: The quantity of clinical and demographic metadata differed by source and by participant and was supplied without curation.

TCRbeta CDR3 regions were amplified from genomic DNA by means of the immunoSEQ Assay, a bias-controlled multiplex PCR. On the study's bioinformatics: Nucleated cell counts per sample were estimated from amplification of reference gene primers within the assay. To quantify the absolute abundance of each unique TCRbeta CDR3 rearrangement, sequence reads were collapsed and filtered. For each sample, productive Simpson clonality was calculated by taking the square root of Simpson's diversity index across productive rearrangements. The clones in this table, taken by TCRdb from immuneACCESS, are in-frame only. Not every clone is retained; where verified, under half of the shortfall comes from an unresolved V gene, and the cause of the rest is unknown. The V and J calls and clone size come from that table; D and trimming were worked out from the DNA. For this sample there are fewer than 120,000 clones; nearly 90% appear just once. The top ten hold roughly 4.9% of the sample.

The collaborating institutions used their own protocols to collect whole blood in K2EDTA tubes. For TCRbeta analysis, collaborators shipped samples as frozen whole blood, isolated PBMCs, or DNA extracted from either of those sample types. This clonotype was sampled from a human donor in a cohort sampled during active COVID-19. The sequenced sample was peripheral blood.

The base sequence is TGTGCCAGCAGCGTAGCCGGGACAGACTACAATGAGCAGTTCTTC. Translated, this is CASSVAGTDYNEQFF. The V and J segments used are TRBV9 and TRBJ2-1; TRBD1 fits 7 bases in the junction. CDR1 and CDR2, looked up from the germline V gene, are SGDLS and YYNGEE. The CDR3 has 15 amino acids, counting the end cysteine and phenylalanine. Only the CDR3 DNA is retained, 45 bases long and in frame from the first base. Trimming removed 0 bases from V and 3 bases from J; the gene matches leave 3 bases unexplained.